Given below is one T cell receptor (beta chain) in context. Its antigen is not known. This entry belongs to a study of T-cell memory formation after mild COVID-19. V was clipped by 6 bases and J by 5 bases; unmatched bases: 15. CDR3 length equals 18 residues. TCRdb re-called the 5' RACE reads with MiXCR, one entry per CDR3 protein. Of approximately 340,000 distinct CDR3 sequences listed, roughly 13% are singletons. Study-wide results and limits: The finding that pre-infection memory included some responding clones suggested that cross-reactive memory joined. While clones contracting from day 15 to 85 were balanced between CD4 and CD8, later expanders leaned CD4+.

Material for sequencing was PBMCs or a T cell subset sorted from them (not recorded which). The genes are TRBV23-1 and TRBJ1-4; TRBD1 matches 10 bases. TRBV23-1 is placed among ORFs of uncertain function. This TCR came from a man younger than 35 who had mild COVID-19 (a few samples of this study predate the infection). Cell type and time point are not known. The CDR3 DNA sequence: TGCGCCAGCAGCCCCGAGACAGGGGGCTTTCTTCAGAATGAAAAACTGTTTTTT. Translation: CASSPETGGFLQNEKLFF.